Reported below is one T cell receptor beta chain. The source of the sample is a study of cytomegalovirus exposure and HLA in healthy donors. Amplification used 60 Vbeta primers and 13 Jbeta primers. The assay was immunoSEQ multiplex PCR, and TCRdb's table has in-frame clones only and misses some. This sample has about 150,000 clones, with 70% to 85% found just once. This CDR3 comprises 13 residues. The V gene's germline CDR1 is LNHNV and CDR2 YYDKDF (reference sequence). Trimming cost V 4 bases and J 4 bases; bases outside gene matches: 2. Sequencing was carried out using PBMCs. The origin of this receptor is a man in his forties or fifties in good health and CMV-seropositive. The rearrangement joins TRBV15 to TRBJ2-7; the match to TRBD1 covers 9 bases. The CDR3 protein is CATSKDRGYEQYV. Here the CDR3 DNA reads TGTGCCACCAGCAAGGACAGGGGATACGAGCAGTACGTC.